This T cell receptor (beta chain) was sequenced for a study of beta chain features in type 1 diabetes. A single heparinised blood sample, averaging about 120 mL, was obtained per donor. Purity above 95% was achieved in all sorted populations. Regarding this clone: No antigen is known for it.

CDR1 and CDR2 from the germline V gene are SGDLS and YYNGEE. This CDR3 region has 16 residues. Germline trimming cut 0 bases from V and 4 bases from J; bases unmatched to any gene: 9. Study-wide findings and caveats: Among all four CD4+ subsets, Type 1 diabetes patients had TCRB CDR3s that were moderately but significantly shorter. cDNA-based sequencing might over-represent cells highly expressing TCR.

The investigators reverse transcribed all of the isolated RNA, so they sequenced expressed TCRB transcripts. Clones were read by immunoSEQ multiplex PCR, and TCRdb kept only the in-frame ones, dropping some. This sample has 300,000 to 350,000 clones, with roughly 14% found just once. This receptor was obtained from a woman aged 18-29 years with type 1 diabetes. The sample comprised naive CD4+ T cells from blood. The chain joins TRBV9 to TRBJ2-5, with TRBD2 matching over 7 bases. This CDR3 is CASSVAPAGILETQYF. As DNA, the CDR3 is TGTGCCAGCAGCGTAGCTCCAGCGGGAATTTTAGAGACCCAGTACTTC.